This entry lists 19 T cell receptor beta chains sequenced from one sample in a study of beta chain features in type 1 diabetes. Reverse transcription of all isolated RNA meant that expressed TCRB transcripts were sequenced. The repertoire was sequenced with immunoSEQ multiplex PCR; TCRdb's copy has only in-frame clones and lacks some. The table records more than 300,000 clones, approximately 8% of them present only once. Sequencing was done on a sample of central memory CD4+ T cells from blood. The source is a woman between 18 and 29 years old in good health.

This clone was seen only a few times. This chain connects TRBV28 to TRBJ2-1; 12 positions agree with TRBD1. The CDR3 covers 15 residues. Germline V lookup: CDR1 MDHEN, CDR2 SYDVKM. With 4 bases clipped from V and 7 bases from J, the junction kept 5 bases outside the gene matches. The CDR3 protein is CASSSRDRGLNEQFF. The CDR3 DNA reads TGTGCCAGCAGTTCCCGGGACAGGGGGCTTAATGAGCAGTTCTTC.

This clone was found many times. This chain connects TRBV7-2 to TRBJ2-7, with D hard to call. The V gene's germline CDR1 is SGHTA and CDR2 FQGNSA. V lost 5 bases and J lost 0, with 11 bases in between. This CDR3 has 14 residues. CDR3 loop: CASSRASDSYEQYF. The CDR3 nucleotides are TGTGCCAGCAGCCGCGCCAGCGACTCCTACGAGCAGTACTTC.

This clone was recorded a few times. V is TRBV7-3 and J is TRBJ2-3; maybe TRBD2 (5 bases). V shed 5 bases and J shed 6 bases, with 15 bases lying between them. CDR3 size: 14 residues. Germline values: CDR1 SGHTA, CDR2 FQGTGA. The CDR3 sequence: CASSPKAAWDTQYF. CDR3 DNA: TGTGCCAGCAGCCCAAAAGCGGCATGGGATACGCAGTATTTT.

This clone was counted only a few times. The chain combines TRBV4-2 with TRBJ2-2; tentatively, D is TRBD2 (5 bases). CDR3 size: 18 residues. V lost 1 base and J 4 bases, leaving 19 bases between the germline ends. The V gene's germline CDR1 is LGHNA and CDR2 YNFKEQ. CDR3 sequence: CASSQVSGGSLGTGELFF. The CDR3 region has the DNA TGTGCCAGCAGCCAAGTCAGTGGTGGGAGTTTGGGCACCGGGGAGCTGTTTTTT.

The gene calls are TRBV11-2 and TRBJ2-1, with TRBD2 identical over 9 bases. CDR3 length equals 14 residues. From germline, CDR1 is SGHAT and CDR2 FQNNGV. With 3 bases clipped from V and 6 bases from J, the junction kept 3 bases outside the gene matches. The CDR3 region is CASSFSSGINEQFF. The CDR3 nucleotides read TGTGCCAGCAGCTTTTCTAGCGGGATCAATGAGCAGTTCTTC.

This chain connects TRBV29-1 to TRBJ2-5; a possible D gene is TRBD1 (5 bases). Per germline, CDR1 SQVTM and CDR2 ANQGSEA. Trimming removed 7 bases at V and 5 bases at J, with 11 bases between. CDR3 length: 11 amino acids. CDR3 residues: CSAGIGETQYF. The CDR3 coding sequence is TGCAGCGCAGGGATTGGCGAGACCCAGTACTTC.

This clone was seen only a few times. A far larger clone is only one base removed, so a read error is likely. V is TRBV1 and J is TRBJ1-1. TRBV1 is assigned pseudogene status. CDR3 size: 15 residues. Written as DNA, the CDR3 is TGCACCAGCAGCCAAGACGGGGCAGCTAGGGCTGAAGCTTTCTTT. Protein sequence: CTSSQDGAARAEAFF.

V usage is TRBV7-6 and J usage is TRBJ2-3; D might be TRBD2 (6 bases). Germline V gives CDR1 SGHVS, CDR2 FNYEAQ. V shed 5 bases and J shed 5 bases, with 20 bases lying between them. The CDR3 is 16 amino acids. The CDR3: CASSRVGLLGGDTQYF. The CDR3 coding sequence is TGTGCCAGCAGCCGCGTAGGACTATTGGGGGGAGATACGCAGTATTTT.

The V and J genes are TRBV14 and TRBJ1-1; unclear D gene. In germline, CDR1 is SGHDN, CDR2 FVKESK. With 4 bases removed from V and 8 bases from J, the gap between germline ends came to 14 bases. This CDR3 comprises 13 residues. CDR3 bases: TGTGCCAGCAGCCCGTTCCTTTCTTGGGAAGCTTTCTTT. This gives the protein CASSPFLSWEAFF.

CDR3 coding DNA: TGCAGCGTTCCAGCGGGAAACACAGATACGCAGTATTTT. Translating it yields CSVPAGNTDTQYF. The V gene is TRBV29-1, the J gene TRBJ2-3, with 7 bases fitting TRBD2. The CDR3 extends over 13 amino acids. The trim removed 5 bases at V and 2 bases at J, leaving 4 bases unmatched. CDR1 is SQVTM, CDR2 ANQGSEA, per germline.

This clone turned up a few times. V usage is TRBV6-5 and J usage is TRBJ2-5; 7 bases align to TRBD1. V was clipped by 11 bases and J by 5 bases; unmatched bases: 11. The CDR3 has 13 residues. The V gene's germline CDR1 is MNHEY and CDR2 SVGAGI. The CDR3 sequence is CAAYRGRGETQYF. CDR3 sequence (DNA): TGTGCCGCCTACAGGGGTCGAGGTGAGACCCAGTACTTC.

The chain has TRBV29-1 and TRBJ2-1, with 7 positions matching TRBD2. With 4 bases clipped from V and 8 bases from J, the junction kept 5 bases outside the gene matches. The CDR3 has 12 residues. Germline V gene lookup returns CDR1 SQVTM and CDR2 ANQGSEA. The DNA for the CDR3 is TGCAGCGTTGTGGGGAGGGCCCATGAGCAGTTCTTC. Protein product: CSVVGRAHEQFF.

This clone was counted between two and nine times. The chain is built from TRBV5-1 and TRBJ2-5; D gene unclear. Germline V gives CDR1 SGHRS, CDR2 YFSETQ. Trimming took off 0 bases at V and 5 bases at J, with 11 bases between the two ends. CDR3 size: 14 residues. The chain's CDR3 is CASSLEGMVETQYF. CDR3 sequence (DNA): TGCGCCAGCAGCTTGGAAGGGATGGTTGAGACCCAGTACTTC.

This chain links TRBV11-3 with TRBJ2-1; no clear D gene. The CDR3 covers 13 residues. Germline CDR1 and CDR2: SGHNT and YENEEA. Trimming cost V 6 bases and J 6 bases, with 12 bases left between them. CDR3 in DNA: TGTGCCAGCAGTCCCCTAGGAACCAATGAGCAGTTCTTC. Amino acids: CASSPLGTNEQFF. Supplemented by reference TRBV11-3 and TRBJ2-1, the full variable domain reads EAGVVQSPRYKIIEKKQPVAFWCNPISGHNTLYWYLQNLGQGPELLIRYENEEAVDDSQLPKDRFSAERLKGVDSTLKIQPAELGDSAVYLCASSPLGTNEQFFGPGTRLTVL.

V is TRBV28 and J is TRBJ1-5; D is unresolved. Deletions cut 7 bases from V and 4 bases from J, with 14 bases between. The germline CDR1 and CDR2 sequences are MDHEN and SYDVKM. The length of the CDR3 is 14 residues. CDR3 sequence reads: CASTKSRVNQPQHF. CDR3 bases: TGTGCCAGCACCAAAAGTAGGGTAAATCAGCCCCAGCATTTT.

This clone was observed a few times. The chain recombines TRBV6-1 with TRBJ2-7; 10 bases agree with TRBD2. The CDR3 covers 17 residues. Trimming removed 4 bases from V and 2 bases from J; junction bases left unmatched: 11. Germline CDR1 is MNHNS and CDR2 is SASEGT. CDR3 in amino acids: CASSVGLAVTEAYEQYF. Here the CDR3 DNA reads TGTGCCAGCAGTGTAGGACTAGCGGTCACCGAGGCCTACGAGCAGTACTTC.

The chain is built from TRBV7-2 and TRBJ1-1, with D tentatively TRBD1 (6 bases). V was shortened by 7 bases and J by 0 bases, with 12 bases between the two germline ends. The length of the CDR3 is 14 residues. CDR1 is SGHTA, CDR2 FQGNSA, per germline. For the CDR3, the DNA is TGTGCCAGCATCGGAACAGGGTTGAACACTGAAGCTTTCTTT. It translates to CASIGTGLNTEAFF.

This chain joins TRBV7-3 and TRBJ2-3, with D uncertain. CDR1 SGHTA and CDR2 FQGTGA come from the germline V gene. V lost 6 bases to trimming and J lost 4 bases, with 11 bases between them. The CDR3 consists of 13 residues. The CDR3 DNA sequence: TGTGCCAGCAGAGCCACATGGGCAGATACGCAGTATTTT. Translation: CASRATWADTQYF.

The V and J genes are TRBV7-9 and TRBJ2-2; D not certain. CDR1 is SEHNR and CDR2 is FQNEAQ in the germline V gene (reference sequence). The V end was cut by 5 bases, the J end by 0 bases, with 10 bases between. The CDR3 has 15 residues. DNA of the CDR3: TGTGCCAGCAGCCCCCCGGCGGCGAACACCGGGGAGCTGTTTTTT. This gives the protein CASSPPAANTGELFF. Looking up the rest from reference TRBV7-9 and TRBJ2-2 gives the full variable domain: DTGVSQNPRHKITKRGQNVTFRCDPISEHNRLYWYRQTLGQGPEFLTYFQNEAQLEKSRLLSDRFSAERPKGSFSTLEIQRTEQGDSAMYLCASSPPAANTGELFFGEGSRLTVL.